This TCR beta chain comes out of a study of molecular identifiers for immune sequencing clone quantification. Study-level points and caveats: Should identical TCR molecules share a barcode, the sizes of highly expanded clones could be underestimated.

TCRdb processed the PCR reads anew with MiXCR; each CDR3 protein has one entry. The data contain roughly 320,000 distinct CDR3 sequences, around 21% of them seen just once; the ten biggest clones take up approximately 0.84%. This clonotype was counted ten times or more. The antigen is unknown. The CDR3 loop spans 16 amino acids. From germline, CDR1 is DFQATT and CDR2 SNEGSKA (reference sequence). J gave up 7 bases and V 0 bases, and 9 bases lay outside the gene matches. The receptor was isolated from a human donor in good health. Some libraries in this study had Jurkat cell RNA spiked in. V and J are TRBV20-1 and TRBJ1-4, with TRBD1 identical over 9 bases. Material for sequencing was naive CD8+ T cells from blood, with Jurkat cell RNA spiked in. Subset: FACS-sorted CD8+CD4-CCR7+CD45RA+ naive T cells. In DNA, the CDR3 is TGCAGTGCTAGAGATTTTACAGGGGGCGGGGGTGAAAAACTGTTTTTT. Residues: CSARDFTGGGGEKLFF.